The 27 T cell receptor beta chains given below trace back to one sample, sequenced in a study of T cells in Graves' hyperthyroidism and ophthalmopathy. The investigators amplified TCR beta CDR3 regions from RNA transcripts. HTBI primers drove first-round RT-PCR of the TCR CDR3. TCRdb redid the calling of the multiplex PCR reads with MiXCR, one entry per CDR3 protein. The sample holds more than 550,000 distinct CDR3 sequences; roughly a sixth are singletons and the top ten take 16%. Material: blood. These TCRs come from a woman aged 45 to 65 with Graves' hyperthyroidism that later progressed to Graves' ophthalmopathy.

There are many counts of this clonotype. J is TRBJ1-1 and V is TRBV6-2 or TRBV6-3; 7 bases fit TRBD1. V was pared by 2 bases and J by 11 bases, with 8 bases of the junction left unmatched. The germline gives CDR1 MNHEY, CDR2 SVGEGT. The CDR3 covers 13 residues. The CDR3 region is CASSYQTTGAAFF. The CDR3, as DNA: TGTGCCAGCAGTTACCAAACTACAGGGGCCGCTTTCTTT.

The chain joins TRBV20-1 to TRBJ1-3, with D maybe TRBD1 (5 bases). The CDR3 extends over 17 amino acids. Trimming took off 0 bases at V and 0 bases at J, with 15 bases between the two ends. The germline V gene encodes CDR1 DFQATT and CDR2 SNEGSKA (reference sequence). The DNA for the CDR3 is TGCAGTGCTAGAGACCCTCTACAGGACCTCTCTGGAAACACCATATATTTT. Amino acids: CSARDPLQDLSGNTIYF.

The chain combines TRBV6-1 with TRBJ1-2, with D unresolved. Trimming took off 4 bases at V and 4 bases at J, with 10 bases between the two ends. The CDR3 runs 13 residues. Germline V gene sequence: CDR1 MNHNS, CDR2 SASEGT. CDR3 protein: CASSVDGSYGYTF. The CDR3 bases are TGTGCCAGCAGTGTGGACGGATCCTATGGCTACACCTTC.

This clonotype was seen repeatedly, ten times or more. The genes are TRBV6-2 or TRBV6-3 and TRBJ2-2; D remains ambiguous. Deletions cut 4 bases from V and 4 bases from J, with 10 bases between. The CDR3 extends over 14 amino acids. Germline V lookup: CDR1 MNHEY, CDR2 SVGEGT. The CDR3 protein is CASSSNRITGELFF. The CDR3 region has the DNA TGTGCCAGCAGTTCGAATAGGATCACCGGGGAGCTGTTTTTT.

In its sample, this clonotype was seen a few times. The V call is TRBV7-2, the J call TRBJ1-2; D is perhaps TRBD1 (6 bases). CDR1 and CDR2 from the germline V gene are SGHTA and FQGNSA. The CDR3 contains 15 residues. Trimming stripped 3 bases from V and 7 bases from J, with 18 bases between. The CDR3 spells CASSFNPGAQGGYTF. In DNA, the CDR3 is TGTGCCAGCAGCTTCAACCCGGGAGCACAGGGTGGCTACACCTTC.

This clonotype has only a few counts. The J gene is TRBJ1-2, the V gene TRBV19; 9 positions match TRBD1. V trimming: 5 bases; J trimming: 4 bases; junction bases outside the gene matches: 8. This CDR3 is 15 amino acids long. Germline V lookup: CDR1 LNHDA, CDR2 SQIVND (reference sequence). Here the CDR3 DNA reads TGTGCCAGTAGTTCATACAGGGGGCACGGCTATGGCTACACCTTC. Translated: CASSSYRGHGYGYTF.

This clonotype was counted a few times. The chain joins TRBV4-1 to TRBJ2-7, with D maybe TRBD1 (5 bases). Germline V CDR1 and CDR2: MGHRA, YSYEKL. V shed 4 bases and J shed 3 bases, with 10 bases lying between them. CDR3 size: 13 residues. In nucleotides, the CDR3 is TGCGCCAGCAGCCCACAGGAATACTACGAGCAGTACTTC. Translating gives CASSPQEYYEQYF.

In this sample, this clonotype turned up many times. J is TRBJ2-5 and V is TRBV12-3 or TRBV12-4, with 11 positions matching TRBD1. The CDR3 covers 16 residues. J lost 3 bases, V lost 1 base, and 4 bases had no gene match. The CDR3 coding sequence is TGTGCCAGCAGTTTAGGGGACAGGGGGACTAAAGAGACCCAGTACTTC. Encoded protein: CASSLGDRGTKETQYF.

This clonotype was found many times. The chain links TRBV6-1 to TRBJ2-5; D is ambiguous. The V gene's germline CDR1 is MNHNS and CDR2 SASEGT. There are 15 residues in the CDR3. V was cut by 5 bases and J by 3 bases, with 16 bases left in between. CDR3 in DNA: TGTGCCAGCAGTACGGGCCCTAAACCCGAAGAGACCCAGTACTTC. Its translation is CASSTGPKPEETQYF.

This clonotype was recorded at least ten times. The genes are TRBV11-2 and TRBJ1-1; TRBD1 agrees at 7 bases. The CDR3 length is 13 residues. The germline V gene encodes CDR1 SGHAT and CDR2 FQNNGV. V trimming: 7 bases; J trimming: 7 bases; junction bases outside the gene matches: 9. In nucleotides, the CDR3 is TGTGCCAGCACCAGGGGGTTGGACCTTGAAGCTTTCTTT. Protein product: CASTRGLDLEAFF.

This clonotype has at least ten counts. The chain employs TRBV20-1 and TRBJ2-1; 13 nucleotides match TRBD2. The CDR3 is 14 residues long. Germline V gene lookup returns CDR1 DFQATT and CDR2 SNEGSKA (reference sequence). V trimming: 6 bases; J trimming: 7 bases; junction bases outside the gene matches: 6. CDR3 bases: TGCAGTGCCCAAGGACTAGCGGGGGAGAATGAGCAGTTCTTC. Translated: CSAQGLAGENEQFF.

This clonotype has a count of ten or more. The chain employs TRBV11-3 and TRBJ2-3, with 12 bases identical to TRBD2. Germline-derived CDR1 and CDR2 are SGHNT and YENEEA. Trimming took 0 bases from V and 1 from J; bases not matched to a gene: 2. The CDR3 consists of 17 residues. The CDR3 loop is CASSLETSGGRTDTQYF. In nucleotides, the CDR3 is TGTGCCAGCAGCTTAGAGACTAGCGGGGGCCGCACAGATACGCAGTATTTT.

This clonotype showed up just a few times. The V and J genes are TRBV20-1 and TRBJ2-3; possible D gene TRBD2, 5 bases. Trimming cost V 6 bases and J 2 bases, with 12 bases left between them. The CDR3 is made up of 13 amino acids. The germline CDR1 and CDR2 sequences are DFQATT and SNEGSKA (reference sequence). The CDR3 DNA follows: TGCAGTGCCCCCGAGACTACCACAGATACGCAGTATTTT. The encoded protein is CSAPETTTDTQYF.

This clonotype was observed at least ten times. The J gene is TRBJ1-3, the V gene TRBV30; D might be TRBD1 (6 bases). This CDR3 comprises 16 residues. The V gene lost 5 bases and the J gene lost 1 base, with 18 bases spanning the gap. Germline V CDR1 and CDR2: GTSNPN, SVGIG (reference sequence). CDR3: CAWSFPTGASGNTIYF. CDR3 sequence (DNA): TGTGCCTGGTCTTTCCCGACGGGGGCTTCTGGAAACACCATATATTTT.

This clonotype appeared a few times. The rearrangement uses TRBV5-4 and TRBJ2-1, with 9 bases lining up with TRBD2. CDR1 SGHNT and CDR2 YYREEE come from the germline V gene (reference sequence). This CDR3 has 17 amino acids. With V trimmed by 2 bases and J by 7 bases, 13 bases remained unmatched. The CDR3 nucleotides are TGTGCCAGCAGCTTCAACCCCTGGCGGGGGGGCGTTAATGAGCAGTTCTTC. Encoded protein: CASSFNPWRGGVNEQFF. The full variable domain, rest sourced from reference TRBV5-4 and TRBJ2-1, is ETGVTQSPTHLIKTRGQQVTLRCSSQSGHNTVSWYQQALGQGPQFIFQYYREEENGRGNFPPRFSGLQFPNYSSELNVNALELDDSALYLCASSFNPWRGGVNEQFFGPGTRLTVL.

This clonotype came up many times. The rearrangement uses TRBV20-1 and TRBJ2-7, with D perhaps TRBD2 (5 bases). The CDR3 runs 13 residues. Germline lookup yields CDR1 DFQATT and CDR2 SNEGSKA (reference sequence). V was pared by 0 bases and J by 1 base, with 7 bases between. As DNA, the CDR3 is TGCAGTGCTAGAGAACGGGGATCCTACGAGCAGTACTTC. It is translated as CSARERGSYEQYF.

A remark on this clonotype: One base away lies a much larger clone, so this may be a sequencing read error. This chain joins TRBV11-2 and TRBJ2-2, with D perhaps being TRBD1 or TRBD2 (6 bases each). Trimming removed 5 bases at V and 3 bases at J, with 16 bases between. The CDR3 spans 16 residues. CDR1 and CDR2 from the germline V gene are SGHAT and FQNNGV. CDR3 in DNA: TGTGCCAGCAGCCAAATAGGGGGGATGGACACCGGGGAGCTGTTTTTT. Residues: CASSQIGGMDTGELFF.

This clonotype was seen a handful of times. The chain joins TRBV5-1 to TRBJ1-1, with 7 positions matching TRBD1. The J segment lost 11 bases and the V segment lost 0 bases, leaving 4 bases of the junction unmatched. There are 12 residues in the CDR3. CDR1 is SGHRS, CDR2 YFSETQ, per germline. The CDR3 here is CASSLEGARAFF. CDR3 sequence (DNA): TGCGCCAGCAGCTTGGAGGGGGCGCGGGCTTTCTTT.

This clonotype was detected a few times. The chain employs TRBV2 and TRBJ1-4; D remains unclear. V was pared by 8 bases and J by 4 bases, with 11 bases between. Germline CDR1 reads SNHLY; CDR2 reads FYNNEI. The CDR3 is 13 residues long. CDR3 in amino acids: CASARSRNEKLFF. The CDR3, as DNA: TGTGCCAGCGCCAGGTCTCGTAATGAAAAACTGTTTTTT.

This clonotype was counted at least ten times. The chain uses TRBV2 and TRBJ1-1; maybe TRBD1 (5 bases). Deletions cut 6 bases from V and 1 base from J, with 12 bases between. The CDR3 sequence is 14 residues long. Germline V gene sequence: CDR1 SNHLY, CDR2 FYNNEI. The CDR3 DNA reads TGTGCCAGCAGCCAACCAGGGAGGAACACTGAAGCTTTCTTT. Residues: CASSQPGRNTEAFF.

This clonotype was seen only a few times. The chain joins TRBV7-8 to TRBJ1-1; a possible D gene is TRBD1 (5 bases). Germline V gene sequence: CDR1 SGHVS, CDR2 FQNEAQ. V gave up 8 bases and J gave up 3 bases, with 16 bases separating them. CDR3 length: 14 residues. In DNA form, the CDR3 reads TGTGCCAGCGGACGTTCGGGGCCGGACACTGAAGCTTTCTTT. Its protein is CASGRSGPDTEAFF.

This clonotype was counted between two and nine times. The chain is built from TRBV4-1 and TRBJ1-6; a weak D match, TRBD1 (5 bases). CDR3 length equals 16 residues. Trimming took off 4 bases at V and 4 bases at J, with 14 bases between the two ends. Germline loops: CDR1 MGHRA, CDR2 YSYEKL. CDR3 sequence: CASSPGEAVYNSPLHF. CDR3 in DNA: TGCGCCAGCAGCCCGGGGGAGGCGGTATATAATTCACCCCTCCACTTT.

The V call is TRBV7-9, the J call TRBJ1-2; D unresolved. This CDR3 is built from 14 residues. Germline CDR1 is SEHNR and CDR2 is FQNEAQ (reference sequence). The CDR3 nucleotides are TGTGCAACGCAATGGATCGGAGGCAACTATGGCTACACCTTC. It is translated as CATQWIGGNYGYTF.

This chain connects TRBV15 to TRBJ1-2; D ambiguous. The CDR3 spans 14 residues. The V end lost 4 bases, the J end lost 4 bases, and 13 bases lay between the germline ends. From germline, CDR1 is LNHNV and CDR2 YYDKDF (reference sequence). CDR3 amino acids: CATSIEIGSYGYTF. For the CDR3, the DNA is TGTGCCACCAGCATCGAAATTGGCAGCTATGGCTACACCTTC. Variable domain in full (rest from reference TRBV15 and TRBJ1-2): DAMVIQNPRYQVTQFGKPVTLSCSQTLNHNVMYWYQQKSSQAPKLLFHYYDKDFNNEADTPDNFQSRRPNTSFCFLDIRSPGLGDTAMYLCATSIEIGSYGYTFGSGTRLTVV.

The V and J genes are TRBV12-3 or TRBV12-4 and TRBJ1-4; the D is unclear. The V end was cut by 5 bases, the J end by 5 bases, with 9 bases between. CDR3 length equals 13 residues. CDR3 amino acids: CASSVSPNEKLFF. The CDR3, as DNA: TGTGCCAGCAGTGTCTCGCCGAATGAAAAACTGTTTTTT.

The gene calls are TRBV6-1 and TRBJ2-3; no definite D call. The V end lost 2 bases, the J end lost 0 bases, and 9 bases lay between the germline ends. The V gene's germline CDR1 is MNHNS and CDR2 SASEGT. The CDR3 length is 15 residues. For the CDR3, the DNA is TGTGCCAGCAGTGAACTGGGATCGAGCACAGATACGCAGTATTTT. It specifies CASSELGSSTDTQYF.

This clonotype was recorded many times. Germline is not matched at one junction end, which may reflect a read error. The chain links TRBV7-9 to TRBJ1-2; D unclear. There are 12 residues in the CDR3. The germline V gene has CDR1 SEHNR and CDR2 FQNEAQ (reference sequence). The CDR3 bases are TGTGCCAGCACCTTAGGCGTGGATGGCTACACCTTC. This encodes CASTLGVDGYTF.